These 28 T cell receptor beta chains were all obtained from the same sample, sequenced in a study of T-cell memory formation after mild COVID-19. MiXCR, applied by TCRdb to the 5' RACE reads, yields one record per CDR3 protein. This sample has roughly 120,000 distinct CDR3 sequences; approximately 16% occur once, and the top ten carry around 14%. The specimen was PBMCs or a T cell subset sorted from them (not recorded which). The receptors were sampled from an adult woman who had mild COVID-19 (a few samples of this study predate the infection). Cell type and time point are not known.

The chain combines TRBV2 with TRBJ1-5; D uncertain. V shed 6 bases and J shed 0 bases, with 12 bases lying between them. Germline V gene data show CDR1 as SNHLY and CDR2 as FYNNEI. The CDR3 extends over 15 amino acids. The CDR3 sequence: CASRDPGYSNQPQHF. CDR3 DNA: TGTGCCAGCAGGGATCCGGGTTATAGCAATCAGCCCCAGCATTTT.

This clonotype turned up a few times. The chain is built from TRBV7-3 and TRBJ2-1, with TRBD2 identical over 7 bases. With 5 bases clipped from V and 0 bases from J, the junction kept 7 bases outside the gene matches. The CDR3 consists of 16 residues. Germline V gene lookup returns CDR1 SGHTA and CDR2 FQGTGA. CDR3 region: CASSGPKRGSYNEQFF. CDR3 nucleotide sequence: TGTGCCAGCAGCGGACCGAAGCGGGGCTCCTACAATGAGCAGTTCTTC.

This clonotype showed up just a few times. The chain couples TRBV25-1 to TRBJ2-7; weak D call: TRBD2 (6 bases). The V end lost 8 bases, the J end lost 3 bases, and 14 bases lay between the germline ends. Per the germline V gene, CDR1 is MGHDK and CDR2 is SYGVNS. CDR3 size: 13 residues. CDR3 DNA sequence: TGTGCCAGCGCACGGGGGACGGTCTACGAGCAGTACTTC. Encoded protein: CASARGTVYEQYF.

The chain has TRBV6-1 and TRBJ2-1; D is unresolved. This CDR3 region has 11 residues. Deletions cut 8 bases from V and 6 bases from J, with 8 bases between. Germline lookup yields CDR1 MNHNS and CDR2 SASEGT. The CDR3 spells CASQEPNEQFF. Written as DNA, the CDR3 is TGTGCCAGCCAGGAGCCCAATGAGCAGTTCTTC.

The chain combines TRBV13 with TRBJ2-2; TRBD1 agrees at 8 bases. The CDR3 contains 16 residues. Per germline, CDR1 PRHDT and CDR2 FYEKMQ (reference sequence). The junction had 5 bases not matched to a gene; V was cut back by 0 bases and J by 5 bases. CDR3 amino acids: CASSLGGTGGTGELFF. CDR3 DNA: TGTGCCAGCAGCTTAGGTGGTACAGGGGGGACCGGGGAGCTGTTTTTT.

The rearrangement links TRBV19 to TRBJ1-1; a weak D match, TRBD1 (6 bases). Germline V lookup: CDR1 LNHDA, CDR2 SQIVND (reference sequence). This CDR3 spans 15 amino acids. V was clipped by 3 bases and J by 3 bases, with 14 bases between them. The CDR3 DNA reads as TGTGCCAGTAGTATCCAGGGGAGAGGGTACACTGAAGCTTTCTTT. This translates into CASSIQGRGYTEAFF.

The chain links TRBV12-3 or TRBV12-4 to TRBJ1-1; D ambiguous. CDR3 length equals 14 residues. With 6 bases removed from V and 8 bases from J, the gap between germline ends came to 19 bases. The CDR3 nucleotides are TGTGCCAGCAGATCGGATCTTCTGATGGGAGAAGCTTTCTTT. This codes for CASRSDLLMGEAFF.

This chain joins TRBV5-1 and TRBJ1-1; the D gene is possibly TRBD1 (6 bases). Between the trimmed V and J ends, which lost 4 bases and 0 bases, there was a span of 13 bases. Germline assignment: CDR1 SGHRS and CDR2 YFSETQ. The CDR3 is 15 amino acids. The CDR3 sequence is CASSLDSRMNTEAFF. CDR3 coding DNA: TGCGCCAGCAGCCTGGACAGCCGAATGAACACTGAAGCTTTCTTT.

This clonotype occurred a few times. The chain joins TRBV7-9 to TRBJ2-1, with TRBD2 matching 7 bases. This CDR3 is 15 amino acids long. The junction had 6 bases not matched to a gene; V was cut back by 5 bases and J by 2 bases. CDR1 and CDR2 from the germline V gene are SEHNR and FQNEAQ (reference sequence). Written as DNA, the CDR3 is TGTGCCAGCAGCGCTCGACTAGCCGCCTACAATGAGCAGTTCTTC. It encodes CASSARLAAYNEQFF. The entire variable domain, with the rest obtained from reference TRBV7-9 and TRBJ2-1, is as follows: DTGVSQNPRHKITKRGQNVTFRCDPISEHNRLYWYRQTLGQGPEFLTYFQNEAQLEKSRLLSDRFSAERPKGSFSTLEIQRTEQGDSAMYLCASSARLAAYNEQFFGPGTRLTVL.

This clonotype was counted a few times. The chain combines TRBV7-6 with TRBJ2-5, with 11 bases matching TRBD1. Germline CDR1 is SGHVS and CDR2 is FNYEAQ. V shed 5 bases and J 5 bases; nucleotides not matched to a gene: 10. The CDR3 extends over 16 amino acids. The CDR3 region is CASSHLGQGAEETQYF. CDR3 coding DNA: TGTGCCAGCAGCCACCTCGGACAGGGGGCAGAGGAGACCCAGTACTTC. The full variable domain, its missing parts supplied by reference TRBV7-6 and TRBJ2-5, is GAGVSQSPRYKVTKRGQDVALRCDPISGHVSLYWYRQALGQGPEFLTYFNYEAQQDKSGLPNDRFSAERPEGSISTLTIQRTEQRDSAMYRCASSHLGQGAEETQYFGPGTRLLVL.

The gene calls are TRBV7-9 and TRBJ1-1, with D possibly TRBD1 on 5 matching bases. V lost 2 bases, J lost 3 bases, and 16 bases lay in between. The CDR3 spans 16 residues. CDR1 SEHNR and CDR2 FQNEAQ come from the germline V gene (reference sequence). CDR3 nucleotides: TGTGCCAGCAGCTTACCGACAGAGGGCTGGGACACTGAAGCTTTCTTT. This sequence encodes CASSLPTEGWDTEAFF.

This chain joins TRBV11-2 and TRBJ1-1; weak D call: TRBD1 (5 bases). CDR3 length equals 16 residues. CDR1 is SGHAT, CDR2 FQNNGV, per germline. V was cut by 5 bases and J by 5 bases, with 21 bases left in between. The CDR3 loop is CASSPARGRPGTEAFF. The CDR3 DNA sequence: TGTGCCAGCAGCCCTGCGCGGGGACGCCCGGGGACTGAAGCTTTCTTT.

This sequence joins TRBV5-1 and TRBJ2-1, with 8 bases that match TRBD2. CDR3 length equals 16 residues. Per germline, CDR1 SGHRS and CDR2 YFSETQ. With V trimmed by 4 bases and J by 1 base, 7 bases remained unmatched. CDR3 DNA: TGCGCCAGCAGCCAACAATTAGCGGGATCCTACAATGAGCAGTTCTTC. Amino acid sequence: CASSQQLAGSYNEQFF.

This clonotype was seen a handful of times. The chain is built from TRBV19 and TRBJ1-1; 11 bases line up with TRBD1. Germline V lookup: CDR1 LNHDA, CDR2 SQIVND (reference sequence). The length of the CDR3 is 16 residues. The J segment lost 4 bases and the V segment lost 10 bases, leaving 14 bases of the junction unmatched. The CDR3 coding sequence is TGTGCCACGGACAGGGGGCGAATTGGTGCGGGCACTGAAGCTTTCTTT. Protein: CATDRGRIGAGTEAFF. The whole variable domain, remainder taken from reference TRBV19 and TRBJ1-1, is DGGITQSPKYLFRKEGQNVTLSCEQNLNHDAMYWYRQDPGQGLRLIYYSQIVNDFQKGDIAEGYSVSREKKESFPLTVTSAQKNPTAFYLCATDRGRIGAGTEAFFGQGTRLTVV.

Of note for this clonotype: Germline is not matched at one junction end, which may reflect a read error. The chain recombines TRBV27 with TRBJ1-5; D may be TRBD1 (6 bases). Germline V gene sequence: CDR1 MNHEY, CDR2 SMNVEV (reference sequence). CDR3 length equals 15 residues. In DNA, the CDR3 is TGTGCCACCGCGATAACAGGGACAAGCAATCAGCCCAAGCATTTT. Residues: CATAITGTSNQPKHF.

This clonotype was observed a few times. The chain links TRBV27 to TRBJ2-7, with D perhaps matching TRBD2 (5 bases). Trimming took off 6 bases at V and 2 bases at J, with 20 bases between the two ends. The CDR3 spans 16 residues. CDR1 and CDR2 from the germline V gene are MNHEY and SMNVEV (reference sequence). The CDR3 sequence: CASSSSREGMAYEQYF. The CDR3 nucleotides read TGTGCCAGCAGCTCATCTAGAGAGGGTATGGCCTACGAGCAGTACTTC.

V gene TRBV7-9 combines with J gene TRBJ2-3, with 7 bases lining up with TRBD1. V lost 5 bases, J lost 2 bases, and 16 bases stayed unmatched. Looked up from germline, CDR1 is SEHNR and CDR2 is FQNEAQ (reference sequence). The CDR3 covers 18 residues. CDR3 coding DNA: TGTGCCAGCAGCCGGACAGGCCTACGGGATGGAACCACAGATACGCAGTATTTT. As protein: CASSRTGLRDGTTDTQYF.

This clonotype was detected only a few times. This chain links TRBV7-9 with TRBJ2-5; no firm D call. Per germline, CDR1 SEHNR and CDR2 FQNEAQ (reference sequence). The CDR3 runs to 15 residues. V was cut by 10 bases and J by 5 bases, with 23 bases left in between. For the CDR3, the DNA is TGTGCCATTACACTCCCAATGGCGGATTTGGAGACCCAGTACTTC. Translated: CAITLPMADLETQYF.

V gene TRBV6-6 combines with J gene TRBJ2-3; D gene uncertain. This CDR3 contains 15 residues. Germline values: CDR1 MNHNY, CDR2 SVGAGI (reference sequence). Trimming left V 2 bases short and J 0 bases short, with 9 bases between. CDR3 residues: CASSYSPSSTDTQYF. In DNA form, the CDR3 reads TGTGCCAGCAGTTACAGTCCGTCTAGCACAGATACGCAGTATTTT.

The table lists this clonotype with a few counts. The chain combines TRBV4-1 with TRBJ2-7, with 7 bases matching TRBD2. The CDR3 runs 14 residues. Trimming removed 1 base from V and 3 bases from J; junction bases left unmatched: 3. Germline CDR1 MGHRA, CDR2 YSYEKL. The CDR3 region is CASSQVRGVYEQYF. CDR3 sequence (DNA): TGCGCCAGCAGCCAAGTCCGGGGGGTCTACGAGCAGTACTTC.

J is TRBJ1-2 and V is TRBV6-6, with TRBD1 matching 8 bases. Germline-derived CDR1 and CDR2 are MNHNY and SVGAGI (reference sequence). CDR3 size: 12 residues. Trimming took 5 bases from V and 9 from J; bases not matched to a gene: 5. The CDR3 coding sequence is TGTGCCAGCAGTCCCGGACAGGGTAGCTACACCTTC. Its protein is CASSPGQGSYTF.

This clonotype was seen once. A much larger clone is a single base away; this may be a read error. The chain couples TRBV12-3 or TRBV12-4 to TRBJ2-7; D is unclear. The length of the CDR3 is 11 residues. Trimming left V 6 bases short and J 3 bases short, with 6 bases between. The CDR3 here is CASSPDYEQYF. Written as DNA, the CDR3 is TGTGCCAGCAGCCCCGACTACGAGCAGTACTTC.

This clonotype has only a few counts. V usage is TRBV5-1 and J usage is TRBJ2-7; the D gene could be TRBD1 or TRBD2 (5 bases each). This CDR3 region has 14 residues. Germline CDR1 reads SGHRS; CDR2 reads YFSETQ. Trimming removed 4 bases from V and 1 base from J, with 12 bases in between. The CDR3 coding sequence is TGCGCCAGCAGCCCCGGGGACCTGTCCTACGAGCAGTACTTC. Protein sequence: CASSPGDLSYEQYF.

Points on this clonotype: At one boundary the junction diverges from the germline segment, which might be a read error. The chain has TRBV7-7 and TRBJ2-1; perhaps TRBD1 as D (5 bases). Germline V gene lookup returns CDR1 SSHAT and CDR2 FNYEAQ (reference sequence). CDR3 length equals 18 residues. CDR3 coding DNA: TGTGCTAGCAGCCCCCTTAAACAGGCGGTGAAGACCTACAATGAGCAGTTCTTC. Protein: CASSPLKQAVKTYNEQFF.

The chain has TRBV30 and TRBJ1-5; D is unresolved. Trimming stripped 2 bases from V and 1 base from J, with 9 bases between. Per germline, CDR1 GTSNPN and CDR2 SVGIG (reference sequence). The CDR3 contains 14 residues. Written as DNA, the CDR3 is TGTGCCTGGAGTCTCGGGCAGAGCAATCAGCCCCAGCATTTT. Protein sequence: CAWSLGQSNQPQHF.

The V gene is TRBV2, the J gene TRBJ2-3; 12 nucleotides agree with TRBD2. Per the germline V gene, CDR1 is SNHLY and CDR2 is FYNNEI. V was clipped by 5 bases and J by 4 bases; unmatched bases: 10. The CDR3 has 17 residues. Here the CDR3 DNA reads TGTGCCAGCAGTCCGCCGACTAGCGGGAGACGGCCAGATACGCAGTATTTT. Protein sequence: CASSPPTSGRRPDTQYF.

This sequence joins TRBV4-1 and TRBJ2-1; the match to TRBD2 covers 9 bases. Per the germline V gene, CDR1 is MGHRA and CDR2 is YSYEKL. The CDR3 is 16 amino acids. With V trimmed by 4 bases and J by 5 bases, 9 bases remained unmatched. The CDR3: CASSPGSGGRHNEQFF. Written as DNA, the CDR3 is TGCGCCAGCAGCCCCGGGAGCGGGGGGAGGCACAATGAGCAGTTCTTC.

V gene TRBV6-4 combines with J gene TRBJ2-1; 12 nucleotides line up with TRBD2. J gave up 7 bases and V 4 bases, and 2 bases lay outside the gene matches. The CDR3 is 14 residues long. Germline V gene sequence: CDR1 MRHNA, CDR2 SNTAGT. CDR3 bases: TGTGCCAGCAGTGCGACTAGCGGGAGTAATGAGCAGTTCTTC. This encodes CASSATSGSNEQFF.